The next 31 T cell receptor beta chains were all read from a single sample in a study of blood T cells in healthy people across ages. Using a J-beta primer mix together with a sample-barcoded 5' primer, a second PCR was run for roughly 7 to 12 cycles. TCRdb processed the 5' RACE reads anew with MiXCR; each CDR3 protein has one entry. The top ten hold 10% to 13% of the sample, which has about 840,000 distinct CDR3 sequences, about 28% seen once. The same specimen was also included in a second study, on T cells of mothers and their children.

Material for sequencing was blood. These receptors all come from a woman in her thirties or forties in good health.

This clonotype has a handful of counts. A single base separates this from a much larger clone, so it may be a read error. The chain uses TRBV5-1 and TRBJ2-6; 7 positions match TRBD1. CDR1 and CDR2 from the germline V gene are SGHRS and YFSETQ. This CDR3 is built from 16 residues. The CDR3 region is CAGSFPTGTGANVLTF. DNA for the CDR3: TGCGCCGGCAGCTTTCCGACAGGGACTGGGGCCAACGTCCTGACTTTC.

V usage is TRBV5-1 and J usage is TRBJ2-7, with D possibly TRBD2 on 6 matching bases. CDR1 and CDR2 from the germline V gene are SGHRS and YFSETQ. The length of the CDR3 is 14 residues. V lost 4 bases and J lost 5, with 16 bases in between. As DNA, the CDR3 is TGCGCCAGCAGCCCCCCCGTTGGAGGGAACGAGCAGTACTTC. Translated: CASSPPVGGNEQYF.

As concerns this clonotype: It may be a read error: a sequence one base away is much more abundant. The chain uses TRBV4-1 and TRBJ2-3; maybe TRBD2 (6 bases). Trimming pared 1 base from V and 3 bases from J, leaving 17 bases between. This CDR3 spans 17 amino acids. Germline values: CDR1 MGHRA, CDR2 YSYEKL. CDR3 residues: CASSQGVVGLLTDTQYF. As DNA, the CDR3 is TGCGCCAGCAGCCAAGGGGTTGTCGGACTATTGACAGATACGCAGTATTTT.

There are a few counts of this clonotype. The chain combines TRBV4-3 with TRBJ2-6, with D unclear. Germline V gene sequence: CDR1 LGHNA, CDR2 YSLEER. The CDR3 is 15 amino acids. V was clipped by 1 base and J by 2 bases, with 6 bases between them. CDR3 nucleotide sequence: TGCGCCAGCAGCCAAGCCCCCGCTGGGGCCAACGTCCTGACTTTC. It codes for CASSQAPAGANVLTF.

This clonotype was observed a few times. The V and J genes are TRBV2 and TRBJ1-5, with D unclear. V lost 6 bases to trimming and J lost 5 bases, with 14 bases between them. CDR1 is SNHLY and CDR2 is FYNNEI in the germline V gene. This CDR3 has 14 amino acids. CDR3 coding DNA: TGTGCCAGCAGCTCAAGGGCATCTTATCAGCCCCAGCATTTT. Its translation: CASSSRASYQPQHF.

Of note for this clonotype: A read error may be the cause here, since a much bigger clone is one base away. The chain uses TRBV20-1 and TRBJ1-1; a weak D match, TRBD1 (5 bases). Germline assignment: CDR1 DFQATT and CDR2 SNEGSKA (reference sequence). This CDR3 spans 13 amino acids. The CDR3 reads CRATTDSHAEAFF. The CDR3 DNA reads TGCAGGGCAACCACCGACAGCCACGCTGAAGCTTTCTTT.

V usage is TRBV27 and J usage is TRBJ1-1; 7 bases match TRBD1. The length of the CDR3 is 15 residues. V lost 5 bases to trimming and J lost 1 base; unmatched junction nucleotides: 7. Germline V gene sequence: CDR1 MNHEY, CDR2 SMNVEV (reference sequence). Here the CDR3 reads CASSLQGDRNTEAFF. The CDR3 region has the DNA TGTGCCAGCAGTCTCCAAGGGGACAGGAACACTGAAGCTTTCTTT.

V and J are TRBV28 and TRBJ1-5; D call uncertain. The V end lost 2 bases, the J end lost 6 bases, and 14 bases lay between the germline ends. Germline V gene sequence: CDR1 MDHEN, CDR2 SYDVKM. There are 15 residues in the CDR3. The CDR3 nucleotides are TGTGCCAGCAGTTTAGGGGTGTCTAGCGGTCAGCCCCAGCATTTT. Protein product: CASSLGVSSGQPQHF.

This clonotype showed up just a few times. The V call is TRBV20-1, the J call TRBJ2-2; tentatively, D is TRBD1 (6 bases). CDR3 length: 15 amino acids. V was shortened by 3 bases and J by 2 bases, with 13 bases between the two germline ends. The germline CDR1 and CDR2 sequences are DFQATT and SNEGSKA (reference sequence). The chain's CDR3 is CSARAQGLNTGELFF. CDR3 coding DNA: TGCAGTGCTAGGGCGCAGGGGTTAAACACCGGGGAGCTGTTTTTT.

The rearrangement links TRBV7-2 to TRBJ1-1; 7 nucleotides line up with TRBD1. Trimming took 5 bases from V and 4 from J; bases not matched to a gene: 13. The CDR3 consists of 16 residues. CDR1 and CDR2 from the germline V gene are SGHTA and FQGNSA. The DNA of the CDR3 is TGTGCCAGCAGCCCACCCCGACAGGGAGTGGGCACTGAAGCTTTCTTT. Its translation is CASSPPRQGVGTEAFF.

J is TRBJ1-1 and V is TRBV6-2 or TRBV6-3; weak D call: TRBD1 (6 bases). V was cut by 4 bases and J by 1 base, with 16 bases left in between. CDR1 is MNHEY and CDR2 is SVGEGT in the germline V gene. The CDR3 consists of 16 residues. The CDR3 DNA reads as TGTGCCAGCAGTTTTCCTCCCAGGGGTTGGAACACTGAAGCTTTCTTT. The encoded protein is CASSFPPRGWNTEAFF.

This clonotype was recorded at least ten times. This chain links TRBV9 with TRBJ1-2; 8 bases align to TRBD1. There are 15 residues in the CDR3. V was pared by 0 bases and J by 4 bases, with 5 bases of the junction left unmatched. Per the germline V gene, CDR1 is SGDLS and CDR2 is YYNGEE. In nucleotides, the CDR3 is TGTGCCAGCAGCGTAGACGGGACAGGTTCCTATGGCTACACCTTC. Its translation is CASSVDGTGSYGYTF.

V usage is TRBV2 and J usage is TRBJ2-4, with a tentative D call TRBD1 (6 bases). The J call may not be correct, given that the DNA end is closer to TRBJ2-7. Per germline, CDR1 SNHLY and CDR2 FYNNEI. The CDR3 covers 13 residues. The CDR3 region has the DNA TGTGCCAGCACAAGGGGGAGCTCCTACGAGCAGTACTTC. This encodes CASTRGSSYEQYF.

This clonotype was seen at least ten times. This chain uses TRBV18 with TRBJ2-7; weak D call: TRBD2 (5 bases). The CDR3 has 14 residues. Germline values: CDR1 KGHSH, CDR2 LQKENI. The V end was cut by 2 bases, the J end by 2 bases, with 10 bases between. CDR3 amino acids: CASSPESEAYEQYF. DNA for the CDR3: TGTGCCAGCTCACCAGAATCGGAGGCCTACGAGCAGTACTTC.

This clonotype has only a few counts. This chain connects TRBV7-3 to TRBJ2-5; D gene uncertain. Germline V gives CDR1 SGHTA, CDR2 FQGTGA. Trimming removed 0 bases from V and 5 bases from J, with 10 bases in between. CDR3 length: 14 amino acids. DNA for the CDR3: TGTGCCAGCAGCTTAACGGTCGATTGGGAGACCCAGTACTTC. Residues: CASSLTVDWETQYF.

The chain couples TRBV5-1 to TRBJ2-2; either TRBD1 or TRBD2 may fit D (5 bases each). The germline V and J ends were trimmed by 8 bases and 0 bases, with 17 bases remaining between them. Germline CDR1 and CDR2: SGHRS and YFSETQ. The CDR3 has 16 residues. The CDR3 coding sequence is TGCGCCAGTCGTACGGGGCAGGGAACGAACACCGGGGAGCTGTTTTTT. This encodes CASRTGQGTNTGELFF.

A word on this clonotype: A much larger clone lies a single base off, so this may be a read error. The chain combines TRBV30 with TRBJ2-1, with TRBD1 identical over 7 bases. The CDR3 is 16 amino acids. Germline V gives CDR1 GTSNPN, CDR2 SVGIG (reference sequence). Trimming cost V 1 base and J 1 base; bases outside gene matches: 7. CDR3: CAWSAAGGLSYNEQFF. CDR3 DNA: TGTGCCTGGAGTGCGGCAGGGGGTCTTTCCTACAATGAGCAGTTCTTC.

In DNA form, the CDR3 reads TGTGCCAGCAGCTACGTCGTCGGGCCCGAAAGCACAGATACGCAGTATTTT. Its translation: CASSYVVGPESTDTQYF. The chain has TRBV7-9 and TRBJ2-3; D call uncertain. Germline lookup yields CDR1 SEHNR and CDR2 FQNEAQ (reference sequence). This CDR3 spans 17 amino acids. The V end lost 4 bases, the J end lost 0 bases, and 17 bases lay between the germline ends.

The chain recombines TRBV7-2 with TRBJ2-3; possibly TRBD1 for D (6 bases). Germline CDR1 and CDR2: SGHTA and FQGNSA. This CDR3 is 16 amino acids long. V was cut by 4 bases and J by 0 bases, with 14 bases left in between. The CDR3, as DNA: TGTGCCAGCAGCTCACCCCGGACAGCTAGCACAGATACGCAGTATTTT. This encodes CASSSPRTASTDTQYF.

This clonotype was seen repeatedly, ten times or more. This chain links TRBV28 with TRBJ2-5; 9 bases match TRBD1. Trimming cost V 6 bases and J 3 bases; bases outside gene matches: 2. This CDR3 has 13 amino acids. Germline-derived CDR1 and CDR2 are MDHEN and SYDVKM. This CDR3 reads CASRRTGEETQYF. As DNA, the CDR3 is TGTGCCAGCAGACGGACAGGGGAAGAGACCCAGTACTTC.

This clonotype has more than one count but fewer than ten. The J gene is TRBJ2-7, the V gene TRBV7-9; a weak D match, TRBD2 (6 bases). CDR1 is SEHNR and CDR2 is FQNEAQ in the germline V gene (reference sequence). V lost 5 bases, J lost 2 bases, and 16 bases lay in between. There are 15 residues in the CDR3. The CDR3 nucleotides read TGTGCCAGCAGCCCCCCTGGGCGGGACCCCTACGAGCAGTACTTC. Residues: CASSPPGRDPYEQYF.

The chain recombines TRBV5-1 with TRBJ2-1, with TRBD2 matching over 12 bases. The last part of the DNA fits TRBJ2-7 better; the J call may be wrong. This CDR3 contains 15 residues. Looked up from germline, CDR1 is SGHRS and CDR2 is YFSETQ. CDR3 nucleotide sequence: TGCGCCAGCAGCTCTAGCGGGGGGGCCTACAATGAGCAGTACTTC. Amino acid sequence: CASSSSGGAYNEQYF.

In its sample, this clonotype was seen many times. V gene TRBV28 combines with J gene TRBJ2-7, with TRBD1 identical over 9 bases. J lost 4 bases, V lost 6 bases, and 4 bases had no gene match. Germline lookup yields CDR1 MDHEN and CDR2 SYDVKM. The CDR3 spans 13 residues. The CDR3, as DNA: TGTGCCAGCAGGGGACAGGGATGGTACGAGCAGTACTTC. Its protein product is CASRGQGWYEQYF.

Comments on this clonotype: A much more abundant neighbour one base away suggests this may be a read error. The V call is TRBV7-6, the J call TRBJ2-5, with 7 bases fitting TRBD2. Germline V lookup: CDR1 SGHVS, CDR2 FNYEAQ. Losses at the gene ends were 1 base for V and 4 bases for J; bases not matched to a gene: 9. CDR3 length: 16 residues. The CDR3 DNA follows: TGTGCCAGCAGCTTAGGGGGAGGAGGGAGGGCAGAGACCCAGTACTTC. Translated, it gives CASSLGGGGRAETQYF.

This sequence joins TRBV20-1 and TRBJ2-3; 8 bases fit TRBD2. The CDR3 has 15 amino acids. V shed 5 bases and J 5 bases; nucleotides not matched to a gene: 12. CDR1 DFQATT and CDR2 SNEGSKA come from the germline V gene (reference sequence). The CDR3, as DNA: TGCAGTGCTGGAGGACCCCGGGGGGGCGGAGATACGCAGTATTTT. It yields the protein CSAGGPRGGGDTQYF.

The chain has TRBV28 and TRBJ1-5, with D unresolved. The germline V and J ends were trimmed by 1 base and 5 bases, with 12 bases remaining between them. The germline V gene encodes CDR1 MDHEN and CDR2 SYDVKM. This CDR3 has 15 amino acids. The DNA of the CDR3 is TGTGCCAGCAGTTTATCGGGAAGGGCAGATCAGCCCCAGCATTTT. The encoded protein is CASSLSGRADQPQHF.

The J gene is TRBJ1-1, the V gene TRBV27; maybe TRBD1 (6 bases). V was shortened by 7 bases and J by 3 bases, with 12 bases between the two germline ends. The CDR3 loop spans 13 amino acids. Germline-derived CDR1 and CDR2 are MNHEY and SMNVEV (reference sequence). This CDR3 is CASNRGFDTEAFF. The CDR3 coding sequence is TGTGCCAGCAATAGGGGGTTTGACACTGAAGCTTTCTTT.

The chain joins TRBV7-9 to TRBJ1-2; 10 bases fit TRBD1. V gave up 11 bases and J gave up 4 bases; unmatched junction bases: 10. This CDR3 is built from 14 residues. CDR1 is SEHNR, CDR2 FQNEAQ, per germline (reference sequence). The CDR3 DNA reads as TGTGCCGGCAACACCGGGACAGGGGTCTATGGCTACACCTTC. Translation gives CAGNTGTGVYGYTF.

The rearrangement links TRBV19 to TRBJ1-5; D gene unclear. This CDR3 contains 15 residues. V gave up 4 bases and J gave up 0 bases, with 10 bases separating them. CDR1 and CDR2 (germline): LNHDA, SQIVND (reference sequence). The CDR3 is CASSTSAYSNQPQHF. Here the CDR3 DNA reads TGTGCCAGTAGTACGTCGGCTTATAGCAATCAGCCCCAGCATTTT.

On this clonotype itself: The germline gene is not matched at one end of the junction; a read error may be the cause. This CDR3 reads CVSSSGVYRDGSEAFF. The DNA of the CDR3 is TGTGTCAGCTCAAGTGGGGTATACAGAGATGGGTCTGAAGCTTTCTTT. J is TRBJ1-1 and V is TRBV18; D gene ambiguous. CDR3 length: 16 amino acids. Germline V gene lookup returns CDR1 KGHSH and CDR2 LQKENI. Supplemented by reference TRBV18 and TRBJ1-1, the full variable domain reads NAGVMQNPRHLVRRRGQEARLRCSPMKGHSHVYWYRQLPEEGLKFMVYLQKENIIDESGMPKERFSAEFPKEGPSILRIQQVVRGDSAAYFCVSSSGVYRDGSEAFFGQGTRLTVV.

This clonotype was detected only a few times. This chain joins TRBV29-1 and TRBJ2-3; 7 bases fit TRBD1. CDR3 length equals 13 residues. The junction had 10 bases not matched to a gene; V was cut back by 7 bases and J by 6 bases. Germline V gene sequence: CDR1 SQVTM, CDR2 ANQGSEA. CDR3: CSAATGLADTQYF. Written as DNA, the CDR3 is TGCAGCGCAGCGACAGGGCTAGCTGATACGCAGTATTTT.